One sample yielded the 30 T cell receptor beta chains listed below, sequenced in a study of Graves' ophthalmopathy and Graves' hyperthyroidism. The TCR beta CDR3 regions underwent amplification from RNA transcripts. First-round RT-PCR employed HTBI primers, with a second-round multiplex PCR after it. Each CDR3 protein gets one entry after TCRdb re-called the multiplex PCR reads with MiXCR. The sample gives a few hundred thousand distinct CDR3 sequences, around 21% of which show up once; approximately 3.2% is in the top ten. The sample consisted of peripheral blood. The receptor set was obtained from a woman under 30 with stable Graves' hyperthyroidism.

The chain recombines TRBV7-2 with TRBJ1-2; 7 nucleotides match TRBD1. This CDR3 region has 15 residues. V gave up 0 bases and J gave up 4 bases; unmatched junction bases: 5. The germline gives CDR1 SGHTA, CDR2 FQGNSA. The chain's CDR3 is CASSLATDRLYGYTF. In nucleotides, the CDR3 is TGTGCCAGCAGCTTAGCGACGGACAGGCTCTATGGCTACACCTTC. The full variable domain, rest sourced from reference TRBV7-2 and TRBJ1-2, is GAGVSQSPSNKVTEKGKDVELRCDPISGHTALYWYRQSLGQGLEFLIYFQGNSAPDKSGLPSDRFSAERTGGSVSTLTIQRTQQEDSAVYLCASSLATDRLYGYTFGSGTRLTVV.

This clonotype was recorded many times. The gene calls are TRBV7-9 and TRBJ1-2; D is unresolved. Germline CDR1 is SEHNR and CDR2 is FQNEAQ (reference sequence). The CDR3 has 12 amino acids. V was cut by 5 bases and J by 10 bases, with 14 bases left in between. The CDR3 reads CASSLDVGDYTF. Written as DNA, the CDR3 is TGTGCCAGCAGCCTAGACGTCGGAGACTACACCTTC.

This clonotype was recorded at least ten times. In DNA, the CDR3 is TGTGCCAGCAGTTTAGCCCCCATCACTGACAGGGGCGGAAACATTCAGTACTTC. Amino acids: CASSLAPITDRGGNIQYF. This chain connects TRBV12-3 or TRBV12-4 to TRBJ2-4; 8 positions agree with TRBD1. Trimming cost V 0 bases and J 6 bases; bases outside gene matches: 13. The CDR3 has 18 residues.

This CDR3 is CASSPDSLHGYTF. DNA of the CDR3: TGTGCCAGCAGTCCCGACAGTCTCCATGGCTACACCTTC. The rearrangement links TRBV12-3 or TRBV12-4 to TRBJ1-2; TRBD1 might be the D (5 bases). The CDR3 has 13 amino acids. Between the trimmed V and J ends, which lost 5 bases and 6 bases, there was a span of 13 bases.

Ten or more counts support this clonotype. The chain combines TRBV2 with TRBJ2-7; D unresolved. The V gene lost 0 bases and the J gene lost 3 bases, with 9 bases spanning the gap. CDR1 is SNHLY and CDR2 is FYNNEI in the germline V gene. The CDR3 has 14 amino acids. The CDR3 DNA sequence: TGTGCCAGCAGTGAAGCAGGCAGGTACTACGAGCAGTACTTC. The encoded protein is CASSEAGRYYEQYF.

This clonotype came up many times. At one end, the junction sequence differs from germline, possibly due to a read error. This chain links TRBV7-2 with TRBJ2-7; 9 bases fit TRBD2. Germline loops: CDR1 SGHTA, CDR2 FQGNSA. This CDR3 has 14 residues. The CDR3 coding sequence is TGTGCCGGCAGCTTACTAGCGGGCGACTACGAGCAGTACTTC. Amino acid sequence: CAGSLLAGDYEQYF.

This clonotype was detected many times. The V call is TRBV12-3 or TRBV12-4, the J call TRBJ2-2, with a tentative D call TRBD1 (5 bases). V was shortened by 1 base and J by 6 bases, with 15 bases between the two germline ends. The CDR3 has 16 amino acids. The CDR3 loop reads CASSLETSRVPGELFF. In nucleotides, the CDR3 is TGTGCCAGCAGTTTAGAAACCAGCAGGGTACCCGGGGAGCTGTTTTTT.

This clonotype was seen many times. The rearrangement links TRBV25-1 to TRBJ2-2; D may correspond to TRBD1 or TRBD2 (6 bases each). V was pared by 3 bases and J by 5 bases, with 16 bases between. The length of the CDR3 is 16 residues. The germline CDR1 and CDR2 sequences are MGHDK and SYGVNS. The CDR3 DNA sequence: TGTGCCAGCAGTGATATTGGGGGGCGAAAAACCGGGGAGCTGTTTTTT. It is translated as CASSDIGGRKTGELFF.

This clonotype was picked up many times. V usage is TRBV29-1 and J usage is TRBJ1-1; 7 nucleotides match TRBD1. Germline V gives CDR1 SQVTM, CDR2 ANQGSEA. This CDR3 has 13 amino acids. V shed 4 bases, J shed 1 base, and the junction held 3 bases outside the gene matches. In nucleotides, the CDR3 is TGCAGCGTTGCCCAGGGGGGGAACACTGAAGCTTTCTTT. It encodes CSVAQGGNTEAFF.

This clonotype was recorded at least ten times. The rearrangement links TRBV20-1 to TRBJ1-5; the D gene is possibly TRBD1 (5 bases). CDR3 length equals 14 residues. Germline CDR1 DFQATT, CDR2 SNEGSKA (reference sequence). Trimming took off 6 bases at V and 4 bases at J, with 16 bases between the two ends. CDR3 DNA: TGCAGTGCCAGGGAAGGGGACTGGAATCAGCCCCAGCATTTT. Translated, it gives CSAREGDWNQPQHF.

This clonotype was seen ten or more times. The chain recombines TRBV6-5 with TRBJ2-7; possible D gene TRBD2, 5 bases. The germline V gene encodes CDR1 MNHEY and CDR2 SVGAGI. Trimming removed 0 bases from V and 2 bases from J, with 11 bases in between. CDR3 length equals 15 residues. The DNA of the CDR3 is TGTGCCAGCAGTTACTCTTGGGGAGCCACCTACGAGCAGTACTTC. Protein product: CASSYSWGATYEQYF.

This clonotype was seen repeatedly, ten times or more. The CDR3 here is CASSRYSYEQYF. CDR3 DNA: TGTGCCAGCAGCCGCTACTCCTACGAGCAGTACTTC. The chain links TRBV7-2 to TRBJ2-7; the D is unclear. CDR1 is SGHTA and CDR2 is FQGNSA in the germline V gene. Trimming pared 5 bases from V and 0 bases from J, leaving 5 bases between. This CDR3 comprises 12 residues.

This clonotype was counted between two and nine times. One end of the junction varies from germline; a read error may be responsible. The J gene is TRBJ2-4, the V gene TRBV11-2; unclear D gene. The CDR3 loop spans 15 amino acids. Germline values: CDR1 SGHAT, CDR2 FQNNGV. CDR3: CASSLYSRSKNIKYF. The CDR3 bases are TGTGCCAGCAGCTTATACTCTAGGTCCAAAAACATTAAGTACTTC.

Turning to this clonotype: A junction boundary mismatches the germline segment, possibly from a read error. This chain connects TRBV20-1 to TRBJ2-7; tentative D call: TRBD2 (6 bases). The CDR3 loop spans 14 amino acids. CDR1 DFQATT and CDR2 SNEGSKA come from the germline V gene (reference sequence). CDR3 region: CSAGEGRESSEQYF. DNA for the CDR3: TGCAGTGCTGGAGAAGGTCGGGAGTCGTCCGAGCAGTACTTC.

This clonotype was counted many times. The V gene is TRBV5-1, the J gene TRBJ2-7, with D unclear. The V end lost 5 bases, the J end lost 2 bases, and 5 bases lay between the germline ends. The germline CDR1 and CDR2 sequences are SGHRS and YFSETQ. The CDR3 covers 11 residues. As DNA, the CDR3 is TGCGCCAGCAGGGACGCCTACGAGCAGTACTTC. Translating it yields CASRDAYEQYF.

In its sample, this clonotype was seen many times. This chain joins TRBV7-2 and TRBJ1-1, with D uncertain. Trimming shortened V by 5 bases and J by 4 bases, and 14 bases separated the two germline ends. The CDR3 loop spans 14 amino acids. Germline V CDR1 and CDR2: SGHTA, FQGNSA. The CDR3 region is CASSLYGVRTEAFF. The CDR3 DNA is TGTGCCAGCAGCCTCTACGGGGTTCGCACTGAAGCTTTCTTT. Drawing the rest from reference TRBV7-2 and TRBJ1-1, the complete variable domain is GAGVSQSPSNKVTEKGKDVELRCDPISGHTALYWYRQSLGQGLEFLIYFQGNSAPDKSGLPSDRFSAERTGGSVSTLTIQRTQQEDSAVYLCASSLYGVRTEAFFGQGTRLTVV.

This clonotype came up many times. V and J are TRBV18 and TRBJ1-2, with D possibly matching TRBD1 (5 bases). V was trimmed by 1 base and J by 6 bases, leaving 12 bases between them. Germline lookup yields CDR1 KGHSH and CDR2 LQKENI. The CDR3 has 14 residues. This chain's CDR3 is CASSPRQRIHGYTF. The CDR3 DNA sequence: TGTGCCAGCTCACCACGACAGCGGATACATGGCTACACCTTC. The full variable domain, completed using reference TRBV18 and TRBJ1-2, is NAGVMQNPRHLVRRRGQEARLRCSPMKGHSHVYWYRQLPEEGLKFMVYLQKENIIDESGMPKERFSAEFPKEGPSILRIQQVVRGDSAAYFCASSPRQRIHGYTFGSGTRLTVV.

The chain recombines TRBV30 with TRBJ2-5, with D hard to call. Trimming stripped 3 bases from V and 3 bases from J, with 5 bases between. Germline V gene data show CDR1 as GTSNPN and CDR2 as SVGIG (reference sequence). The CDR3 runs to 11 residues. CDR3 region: CAWRQKETQYF. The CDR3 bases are TGTGCCTGGAGACAGAAAGAGACCCAGTACTTC.

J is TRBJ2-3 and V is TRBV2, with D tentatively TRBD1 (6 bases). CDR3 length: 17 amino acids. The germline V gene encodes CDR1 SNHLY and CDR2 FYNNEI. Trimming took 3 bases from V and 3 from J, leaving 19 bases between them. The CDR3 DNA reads TGTGCCAGCAGTGATGGGACATTTTCATCATATACAGATACGCAGTATTTT. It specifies CASSDGTFSSYTDTQYF.

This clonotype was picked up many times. The CDR3 region is CASSRTPYGYTF. The CDR3 nucleotides read TGTGCCAGCAGTCGTACTCCCTATGGCTACACCTTC. This chain joins TRBV6-5 and TRBJ1-2; D call uncertain. The germline gives CDR1 MNHEY, CDR2 SVGAGI. V was shortened by 5 bases and J by 4 bases, with 8 bases between the two germline ends. This CDR3 spans 12 amino acids.

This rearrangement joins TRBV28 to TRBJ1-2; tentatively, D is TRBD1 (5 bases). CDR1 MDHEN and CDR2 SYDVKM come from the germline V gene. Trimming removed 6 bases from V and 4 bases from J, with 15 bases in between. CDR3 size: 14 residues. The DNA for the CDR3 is TGTGCCAGCAGGGCATCAGGGCCTCGCTATGGCTACACCTTC. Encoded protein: CASRASGPRYGYTF.

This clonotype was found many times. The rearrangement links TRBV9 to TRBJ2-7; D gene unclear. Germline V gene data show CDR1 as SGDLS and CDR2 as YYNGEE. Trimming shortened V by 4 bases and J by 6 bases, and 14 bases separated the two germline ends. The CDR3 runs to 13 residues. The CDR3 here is CASSPSLLAEQYF. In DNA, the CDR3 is TGTGCCAGCAGCCCCTCTCTTCTCGCCGAGCAGTACTTC.

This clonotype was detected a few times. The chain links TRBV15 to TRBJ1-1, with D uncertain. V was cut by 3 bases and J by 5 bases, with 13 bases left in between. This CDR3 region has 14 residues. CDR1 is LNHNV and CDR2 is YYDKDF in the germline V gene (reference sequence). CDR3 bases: TGTGCCACCAGCAGGCGAGCAACGGGGACTGAAGCTTTCTTT. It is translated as CATSRRATGTEAFF.

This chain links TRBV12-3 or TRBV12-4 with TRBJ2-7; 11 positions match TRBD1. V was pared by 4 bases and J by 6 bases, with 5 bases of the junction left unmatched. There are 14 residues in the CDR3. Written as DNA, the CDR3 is TGTGCCAGCAGTTCCGGACAGGGGGCCGGCGAGCAGTACTTC. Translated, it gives CASSSGQGAGEQYF.

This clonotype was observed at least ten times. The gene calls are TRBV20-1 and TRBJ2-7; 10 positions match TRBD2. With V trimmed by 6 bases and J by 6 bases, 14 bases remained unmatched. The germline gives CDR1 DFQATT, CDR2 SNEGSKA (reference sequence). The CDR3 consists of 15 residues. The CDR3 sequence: CSARGPSGRAAEQYF. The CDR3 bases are TGCAGTGCCCGGGGGCCCAGCGGGAGGGCCGCCGAGCAGTACTTC.

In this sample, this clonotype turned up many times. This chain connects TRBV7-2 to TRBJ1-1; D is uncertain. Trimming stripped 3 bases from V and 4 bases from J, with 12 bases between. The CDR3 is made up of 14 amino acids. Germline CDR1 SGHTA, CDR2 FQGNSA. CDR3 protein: CASSLSAGSTEAFF. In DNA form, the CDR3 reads TGTGCCAGCAGCTTGAGCGCAGGCTCCACTGAAGCTTTCTTT. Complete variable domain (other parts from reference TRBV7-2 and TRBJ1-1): GAGVSQSPSNKVTEKGKDVELRCDPISGHTALYWYRQSLGQGLEFLIYFQGNSAPDKSGLPSDRFSAERTGGSVSTLTIQRTQQEDSAVYLCASSLSAGSTEAFFGQGTRLTVV.

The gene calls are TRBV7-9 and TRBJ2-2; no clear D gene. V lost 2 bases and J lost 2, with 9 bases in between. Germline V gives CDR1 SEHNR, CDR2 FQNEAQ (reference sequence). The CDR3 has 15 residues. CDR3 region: CASSLNGINTGELFF. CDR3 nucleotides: TGTGCCAGCAGCTTAAACGGAATTAACACCGGGGAGCTGTTTTTT.

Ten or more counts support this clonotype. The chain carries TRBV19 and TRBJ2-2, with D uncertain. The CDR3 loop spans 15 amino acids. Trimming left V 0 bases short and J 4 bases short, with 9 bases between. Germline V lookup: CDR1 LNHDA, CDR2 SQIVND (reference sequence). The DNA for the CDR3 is TGTGCCAGTAGTATAGATCCGTCCCTCACCGGGGAGCTGTTTTTT. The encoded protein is CASSIDPSLTGELFF.

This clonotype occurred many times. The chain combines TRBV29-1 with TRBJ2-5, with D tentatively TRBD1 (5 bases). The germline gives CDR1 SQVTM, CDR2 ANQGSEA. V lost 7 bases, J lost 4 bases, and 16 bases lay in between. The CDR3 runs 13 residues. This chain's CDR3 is CSGGHGEVETQYF. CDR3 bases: TGCAGCGGTGGACACGGCGAAGTAGAGACCCAGTACTTC.

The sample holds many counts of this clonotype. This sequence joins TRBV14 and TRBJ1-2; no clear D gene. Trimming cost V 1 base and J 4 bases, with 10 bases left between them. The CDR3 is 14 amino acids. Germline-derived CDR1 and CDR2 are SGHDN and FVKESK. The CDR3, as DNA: TGTGCCAGCAGCCAAGCTGGCAGACGCTATGGCTACACCTTC. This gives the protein CASSQAGRRYGYTF.